This T cell receptor beta chain came from a study of blood T cell repertoires in COVID-19. Whole-study context: From the United States, Italy and Spain came samples of acute and convalescent COVID-19. Sources were T cells, B-cell-depleted T cells, or PBMCs; the material itself was cDNA or gDNA.

As originally analysed: Reference gene primer amplification gave nucleated cell count estimates. Libraries were prepared by immunoSEQ multiplex PCR; TCRdb keeps only in-frame clonotypes and omits some of them. The V and J calls and clone size are taken from that table; D and trimming were inferred from the DNA. The top ten clones hold 6.5% to 8.5% of a sample with about 21,000 clones, roughly four fifths of them seen once. The CDR3 spans 14 residues. CDR1 and CDR2 (germline): SGHNT, YYREEE (reference sequence). Trimming took 2 bases from V and 3 from J; bases not matched to a gene: 2. This clonotype originated in a human donor in a cohort sampled during active COVID-19. This chain connects TRBV5-4 to TRBJ2-1; TRBD1 matches at 7 bases. Material: peripheral blood. The CDR3 here is CASSLGTDYNEQFF. The CDR3 DNA follows: TGTGCCAGCAGCTTAGGGACAGACTACAATGAGCAGTTCTTC.